A selection of T cell receptor beta chains follows, all from one sample in a study of shared clonotypes between healthy human individuals. TCRdb's copy holds only in-frame clones and misses some; the assay was immunoSEQ multiplex PCR. The data hold over 2 million clones, with 80% to 95% observed a single time. The sequenced material came from naive CD4+ T cells from PBMCs. These receptors came from a man in his late teens or twenties in good health. Some clones in this sample may be carry-over from other donors' samples. Each CDR3 is given with its conserved first and last residue. D genes are given only for firm matches. For some rows the clone size is stated as once, few or many, or as a class when expanded; others skip it.

cdr3_aa cdr3_nt clone_size j_call v_call d_call
CASSSDRGQNEKLFF TGTGCCAGCAGTTCAGACAGGGGGCAGAACGAAAAACTGTTTTTT - TRBJ1-4 TRBV27 TRBD1
CASSWQDGFNEQFF TGTGCCAGCAGTTGGCAGGATGGGTTCAATGAGCAGTTCTTC - TRBJ2-1 TRBV6-5 -
CASSNPNTEAFF TGTGCCAGTAGTAACCCGAACACTGAAGCTTTCTTT - TRBJ1-1 TRBV19 -
CASTTGSGNTIYF TGTGCCAGCACCACCGGGTCTGGAAACACCATATATTTT - TRBJ1-3 TRBV5-4 -
CASSLVPGRALYGYTF TGTGCCAGCAGCTTAGTGCCCGGCAGGGCGCTCTATGGCTACACCTTC - TRBJ1-2 TRBV7-9 -
CAWGEEKLFF TGTGCCTGGGGAGAGGAAAAACTGTTTTTT - TRBJ1-4 TRBV30 -
CASSRDRGPTYEQYF TGTGCCAGCAGCCGGGACAGGGGGCCCACCTACGAGCAGTACTTC - TRBJ2-7 TRBV5-8 TRBD1
CASSTIHDRGNTEAFF TGTGCCAGCAGTACCATCCACGACAGGGGAAACACTGAAGCTTTCTTT - TRBJ1-1 TRBV28 TRBD1
CASSLVPGVSAYGYTF TGTGCCAGCAGCTTAGTTCCGGGGGTTTCCGCCTATGGCTACACCTTC - TRBJ1-2 TRBV7-2 -
CASSRTAGGYGYTF TGTGCCAGTAGCCGAACAGCGGGCGGGTATGGCTACACCTTC - TRBJ1-2 TRBV19 -
CASSVAGGLIDTQYF TGTGCCAGCAGCGTAGCGGGAGGTTTAATAGATACGCAGTATTTT - TRBJ2-3 TRBV7-2 TRBD2
CASSYQGTYEQYF TGTGCCAGCAGTTACCAGGGAACCTACGAGCAGTACTTC - TRBJ2-7 TRBV6-5 -
CASIRGQATYNEQFF TGCGCCAGCATCCGTGGGCAGGCAACCTACAATGAGCAGTTCTTC - TRBJ2-1 TRBV5-1 -
CASSSDRVYGYTF TGTGCCAGCAGCTCGGACAGGGTATATGGCTACACCTTC - TRBJ1-2 TRBV7-2 TRBD1
CASSLISTDTQYF TGCGCCAGCAGCCTGATAAGCACAGATACGCAGTATTTT once TRBJ2-3 TRBV5-1 -
CASSVTSGKSSYNEQFF TGTGCCAGCAGTGTGACTAGCGGGAAAAGCTCCTACAATGAGCAGTTCTTC once TRBJ2-1 TRBV2 TRBD2
CASSLPGQGAGELFF TGTGCCAGCAGTTTGCCGGGACAGGGGGCCGGGGAGCTGTTTTTT - TRBJ2-2 TRBV28 TRBD1
CASSSRGRDDRYIQYF TGTGCCAGCAGCTCCCGGGGGCGGGATGATCGATACATTCAGTACTTC - TRBJ2-4 TRBV7-2 -
CASSLARWRGDYEQYF TGCGCCAGCAGCTTGGCCCGGTGGCGGGGTGACTACGAGCAGTACTTC - TRBJ2-7 TRBV5-1 -
CASSYSGGPGGAFF TGTGCCAGCAGTTACTCGGGGGGACCCGGGGGAGCTTTCTTT - TRBJ1-1 TRBV6-5 -
CASSLIGGDRADTQYF TGTGCCAGCAGCCTGATAGGAGGTGACAGGGCTGATACGCAGTATTTT - TRBJ2-3 TRBV14 TRBD1
CARRRINQPQHF TGTGCCAGGAGACGGATCAATCAGCCCCAGCATTTT - TRBJ1-5 TRBV6-5 -
CSVLRDGNYGYTF TGCAGCGTTCTCCGGGACGGTAACTATGGCTACACCTTC - TRBJ1-2 TRBV29-1 -
CASSQRTSGPPSYEQYF TGTGCCAGCAGCCAGCGGACTAGCGGGCCCCCCTCCTACGAGCAGTACTTC - TRBJ2-7 TRBV7-2 TRBD2
CASSIMQGEEKLFF TGTGCCAGTAGTATTATGCAGGGGGAAGAAAAACTGTTTTTT - TRBJ1-4 TRBV19 TRBD1
CASSQEPSGSSYNEQFF TGTGCCAGCAGCCAAGAACCCAGCGGGAGTTCCTACAATGAGCAGTTCTTC - TRBJ2-1 TRBV4-2 TRBD2
CASSASGRALDEQFF TGTGCCAGCAGCGCTAGCGGGAGGGCCTTGGATGAGCAGTTCTTC - TRBJ2-1 TRBV9 TRBD2
CSVMGLSGNTIYF TGCAGCGTTATGGGACTCTCTGGAAACACCATATATTTT once TRBJ1-3 TRBV29-1 -